A single sample is the source of the 27 T cell receptor beta chains below, sequenced in a study of T cell responses to AZD1222 COVID-19 vaccine. This table comes from immunoSEQ multiplex PCR, and its TCRdb copy is limited to in-frame clones, with some not included. Of 100,000 to 150,000 clones in the sample, 80% to 95% were seen once. This specimen was peripheral blood, taken 28 days after the second AZD1222 dose. Receptor source: an adult who received the AZD1222 COVID-19 vaccine.

This clone came up a few times. The chain joins TRBV3-1 (or the pseudogene TRBV3-2) to TRBJ1-4; D call uncertain. From germline, CDR1 is LGHDT and CDR2 YNNKEL (reference sequence). V was trimmed by 5 bases and J by 7 bases, leaving 14 bases between them. The CDR3 consists of 14 residues. Here the CDR3 DNA reads TGTGCCAGCAGCAATCAAGGTGGCGTTGAAAAACTGTTTTTT. This encodes CASSNQGGVEKLFF.

J is TRBJ1-2 and V is TRBV3-1 (or the pseudogene TRBV3-2), with D hard to call. V was cut by 3 bases and J by 0 bases, with 11 bases left in between. Germline V gene lookup returns CDR1 LGHDT and CDR2 YNNKEL (reference sequence). This CDR3 is 15 amino acids long. The DNA for the CDR3 is TGTGCCAGCAGCCAGGGGTTGGGTCCTAACTATGGCTACACCTTC. This sequence encodes CASSQGLGPNYGYTF.

V gene TRBV5-5 combines with J gene TRBJ2-7; 8 nucleotides agree with TRBD1. The germline V gene encodes CDR1 SGHKS and CDR2 YYEKEE (reference sequence). The CDR3 loop spans 14 amino acids. J gave up 3 bases and V 1 base, and 3 bases lay outside the gene matches. The CDR3 sequence: CASSLSGQGYEQYF. The CDR3 DNA sequence: TGTGCCAGCAGCTTGAGTGGACAGGGCTACGAGCAGTACTTC.

The chain is built from TRBV7-2 and TRBJ1-1; the match to TRBD1 covers 9 bases. The germline CDR1 and CDR2 sequences are SGHTA and FQGNSA. The CDR3 runs to 16 residues. Unmatched junction bases numbered 9, after V lost 2 bases and J lost 5 bases. Here the CDR3 DNA reads TGTGCCAGCAGCTTACTTCCTCCGGACAGGGGAACTGAAGCTTTCTTT. Translating it yields CASSLLPPDRGTEAFF.

The V gene is TRBV7-2, the J gene TRBJ1-2; TRBD1 might be the D (5 bases). Germline V gene sequence: CDR1 SGHTA, CDR2 FQGNSA. The V and J ends lost 2 bases and 7 bases respectively, with 14 bases between them. CDR3 length: 14 residues. The CDR3 region has the DNA TGTGCCAGCAGCTTAATAGGCACGGGGGTTGGCTACACCTTC. This gives the protein CASSLIGTGVGYTF. The variable domain in full, completed from reference TRBV7-2 and TRBJ1-2, reads GAGVSQSPSNKVTEKGKDVELRCDPISGHTALYWYRQSLGQGLEFLIYFQGNSAPDKSGLPSDRFSAERTGGSVSTLTIQRTQQEDSAVYLCASSLIGTGVGYTFGSGTRLTVV.

Remarks on this clone: Distinct nucleotide sequences in the sample also encode this CDR3. In DNA, the CDR3 is TGTGCCAGCAACAGAGACTATGGCTACACCTTC. This sequence encodes CASNRDYGYTF. The chain links TRBV28 to TRBJ1-2; D is uncertain. This CDR3 is 11 amino acids long. V dropped 7 bases and J dropped 3 bases, with 6 bases sitting between them. Looked up from germline, CDR1 is MDHEN and CDR2 is SYDVKM.

V gene TRBV30 combines with J gene TRBJ2-5; TRBD1 agrees at 8 bases. The CDR3 sequence is 16 residues long. J lost 1 base, V lost 3 bases, and 10 bases had no gene match. Looked up from germline, CDR1 is GTSNPN and CDR2 is SVGIG (reference sequence). The DNA for the CDR3 is TGTGCCTGGAGCCCTTGGGGACAGGAATTCCAAGAGACCCAGTACTTC. Translated, it gives CAWSPWGQEFQETQYF.

The J gene is TRBJ2-2, the V gene TRBV7-2; 8 bases map to TRBD2. The CDR3 loop spans 15 amino acids. Germline CDR1 is SGHTA and CDR2 is FQGNSA. V gave up 4 bases and J gave up 4 bases; unmatched junction bases: 5. The CDR3 nucleotides read TGTGCCAGCAGCTCTAGAGCGGGAGCCACCGGGGAGCTGTTTTTT. Translated, it gives CASSSRAGATGELFF.

The chain recombines TRBV15 with TRBJ1-3; no firm D call. In germline, CDR1 is LNHNV, CDR2 YYDKDF (reference sequence). The CDR3 extends over 14 amino acids. Trimming cost V 1 base and J 4 bases, with 8 bases left between them. CDR3 loop: CATSRGVGGNTIYF. The CDR3 bases are TGTGCCACCAGCAGAGGGGTGGGAGGAAACACCATATATTTT.

The rearrangement joins TRBV19 to TRBJ1-1, with D possibly matching TRBD1 (5 bases). This CDR3 comprises 12 residues. The V gene lost 5 bases and the J gene lost 3 bases, with 7 bases spanning the gap. Germline CDR1 LNHDA, CDR2 SQIVND (reference sequence). The DNA for the CDR3 is TGTGCCAGTAGTCAGGGATACACTGAAGCTTTCTTT. Translated: CASSQGYTEAFF. Full variable domain (missing parts from reference TRBV19 and TRBJ1-1): DGGITQSPKYLFRKEGQNVTLSCEQNLNHDAMYWYRQDPGQGLRLIYYSQIVNDFQKGDIAEGYSVSREKKESFPLTVTSAQKNPTAFYLCASSQGYTEAFFGQGTRLTVV.

This chain uses TRBV28 with TRBJ2-5; 16 nucleotides line up with TRBD2. Germline loops: CDR1 MDHEN, CDR2 SYDVKM. This CDR3 contains 18 residues. After removal of 5 bases from V and 5 bases from J, the junction contained 11 bases not matched to a gene. The CDR3 protein is CASSPTPGLAGGWETQYF. CDR3 bases: TGTGCCAGCAGTCCTACTCCGGGACTAGCGGGAGGGTGGGAGACCCAGTACTTC. The full variable domain, rest sourced from reference TRBV28 and TRBJ2-5, is DVKVTQSSRYLVKRTGEKVFLECVQDMDHENMFWYRQDPGLGLRLIYFSYDVKMKEKGDIPEGYSVSREKKERFSLILESASTNQTSMYLCASSPTPGLAGGWETQYFGPGTRLLVL.

The chain couples TRBV7-7 to TRBJ2-3, with TRBD2 identical over 11 bases. The CDR3 has 15 amino acids. The V and J ends lost 4 bases and 4 bases, in that order; junction bases with no gene match: 4. Germline CDR1 is SSHAT and CDR2 is FNYEAQ (reference sequence). CDR3: CASSSSSGRADTQYF. The CDR3, as DNA: TGTGCCAGCAGCTCGAGTAGCGGGAGGGCAGATACGCAGTATTTT.

This chain connects TRBV27 to TRBJ2-3; D possibly corresponds to TRBD2 (5 bases). CDR1 and CDR2 (germline): MNHEY, SMNVEV (reference sequence). This CDR3 region has 16 residues. Trimming removed 2 bases at V and 0 bases at J, with 12 bases between. Here the CDR3 DNA reads TGTGCCAGCAGTTTAACCCCTCGGACTAGCACAGATACGCAGTATTTT. It codes for CASSLTPRTSTDTQYF.

The V and J genes are TRBV19 and TRBJ1-5, with 8 bases aligning to TRBD1. V lost 7 bases and J lost 5; bases outside the gene matches: 7. The CDR3 is 14 amino acids. The V gene's germline CDR1 is LNHDA and CDR2 SQIVND (reference sequence). CDR3 residues: CASNFQTGDQPQHF. CDR3 coding DNA: TGTGCCAGTAACTTCCAGACAGGGGATCAGCCCCAGCATTTT.

This chain uses TRBV7-7 with TRBJ1-1, with D maybe TRBD1 (5 bases). Looked up from germline, CDR1 is SSHAT and CDR2 is FNYEAQ (reference sequence). The V end was cut by 8 bases, the J end by 0 bases, with 10 bases between. The CDR3 has 13 residues. The CDR3 sequence is CASARGVNTEAFF. As DNA, the CDR3 is TGTGCCAGCGCAAGAGGGGTGAACACTGAAGCTTTCTTT.

This chain connects TRBV19 to TRBJ1-1; D perhaps matches TRBD1 (6 bases). The germline gives CDR1 LNHDA, CDR2 SQIVND (reference sequence). Trimming took off 5 bases at V and 0 bases at J, with 10 bases between the two ends. The CDR3 runs 14 residues. The CDR3 region is CASSLQGMNTEAFF. The CDR3 DNA follows: TGTGCCAGTAGTTTACAGGGAATGAACACTGAAGCTTTCTTT. The complete variable domain, with remaining parts taken from reference TRBV19 and TRBJ1-1, reads DGGITQSPKYLFRKEGQNVTLSCEQNLNHDAMYWYRQDPGQGLRLIYYSQIVNDFQKGDIAEGYSVSREKKESFPLTVTSAQKNPTAFYLCASSLQGMNTEAFFGQGTRLTVV.

This CDR3 is CASTLPGRDQPQHF. The CDR3 DNA reads TGTGCCAGCACACTACCGGGGAGGGATCAGCCCCAGCATTTT. This chain links TRBV7-2 with TRBJ1-5; D gene ambiguous. Germline V lookup: CDR1 SGHTA, CDR2 FQGNSA. This CDR3 comprises 14 residues. The V end was cut by 7 bases, the J end by 5 bases, with 15 bases between. The entire variable domain, with the rest obtained from reference TRBV7-2 and TRBJ1-5, is as follows: GAGVSQSPSNKVTEKGKDVELRCDPISGHTALYWYRQSLGQGLEFLIYFQGNSAPDKSGLPSDRFSAERTGGSVSTLTIQRTQQEDSAVYLCASTLPGRDQPQHFGDGTRLSIL.

In its sample, this clone was seen a few times. The rearrangement uses TRBV5-1 and TRBJ2-1; 10 positions match TRBD1. This CDR3 has 14 residues. Germline-derived CDR1 and CDR2 are SGHRS and YFSETQ. J lost 8 bases, V lost 4 bases, and 6 bases had no gene match. The CDR3 here is CASSPGQGTDEQFF. The CDR3 nucleotides are TGCGCCAGCAGCCCGGGACAGGGGACCGATGAGCAGTTCTTC.

This rearrangement joins TRBV4-1 to TRBJ2-7; tentatively, D is TRBD1 (6 bases). V lost 0 bases and J lost 8, with 23 bases in between. The CDR3 length is 17 residues. Germline-derived CDR1 and CDR2 are MGHRA and YSYEKL. For the CDR3, the DNA is TGCGCCAGCAGCCAAGATCTCGGACAGCCGACAGTTTATAAGCAGTACTTC. Its translation is CASSQDLGQPTVYKQYF.

This chain joins TRBV27 and TRBJ2-5; TRBD2 agrees at 9 bases. V was pared by 7 bases and J by 5 bases, with 14 bases of the junction left unmatched. The germline V gene has CDR1 MNHEY and CDR2 SMNVEV (reference sequence). CDR3 length: 16 amino acids. Here the CDR3 DNA reads TGTGCCAGCATGATGGTGGCGGGAGGGCCACGGGAGACCCAGTACTTC. This sequence encodes CASMMVAGGPRETQYF.

V is TRBV5-1 and J is TRBJ1-4; D call uncertain. Trimming stripped 7 bases from V and 8 bases from J, with 15 bases between. Germline lookup yields CDR1 SGHRS and CDR2 YFSETQ. This CDR3 comprises 13 residues. CDR3 nucleotides: TGCGCCAGCGGCAGCCAGCCCGAGGAAAAACTGTTTTTT. It specifies CASGSQPEEKLFF.

In this sample, this clone turned up once. The chain combines TRBV10-3 with TRBJ1-2, with D possibly TRBD1 on 6 matching bases. Trimming took off 10 bases at V and 1 base at J, with 13 bases between the two ends. There are 13 residues in the CDR3. Germline V lookup: CDR1 ENHRY, CDR2 SYGVKD. The CDR3 coding sequence is TGTGCCAACCGACAGGAGGGTAACTATGGCTACACCTTC. It specifies CANRQEGNYGYTF.

The sample holds one count of this clone. The rearrangement links TRBV19 to TRBJ1-3; D is possibly TRBD1 (5 bases). Germline CDR1 reads LNHDA; CDR2 reads SQIVND (reference sequence). The CDR3 spans 17 residues. V was cut by 6 bases and J by 0 bases, with 18 bases left in between. The CDR3 DNA follows: TGTGCCAGTAGCCACCGGTTCGACAGATTCTCTGGAAACACCATATATTTT. Encoded protein: CASSHRFDRFSGNTIYF.

V usage is TRBV4-1 and J usage is TRBJ2-3; tentatively, D is TRBD2 (6 bases). This CDR3 region has 17 residues. CDR1 is MGHRA, CDR2 YSYEKL, per germline. V was pared by 0 bases and J by 1 base, with 14 bases between. CDR3 nucleotides: TGCGCCAGCAGCCAAGATCATGGGGGGACTCGCACAGATACGCAGTATTTT. Protein product: CASSQDHGGTRTDTQYF.

The V call is TRBV19, the J call TRBJ1-1; a possible D gene is TRBD1 (6 bases). CDR3 length: 15 amino acids. Germline CDR1 LNHDA, CDR2 SQIVND (reference sequence). V was pared by 6 bases and J by 2 bases, with 16 bases between. The CDR3 protein is CASSRQAGGNTEAFF. In nucleotides, the CDR3 is TGTGCCAGTAGCCGACAGGCTGGGGGAAACACTGAAGCTTTCTTT.

V is TRBV20-1 and J is TRBJ1-1, with D maybe TRBD1 (5 bases). Germline V gene data show CDR1 as DFQATT and CDR2 as SNEGSKA (reference sequence). The CDR3 covers 11 residues. Trimming shortened V by 6 bases and J by 3 bases, and 8 bases separated the two germline ends. The CDR3 DNA reads as TGCAGTGCGCCGGGGGACACTGAAGCTTTCTTT. Translating it yields CSAPGDTEAFF.

V is TRBV28 and J is TRBJ2-7; no definite D call. Deletions cut 4 bases from V and 2 bases from J, with 3 bases between. This CDR3 is 11 amino acids long. Looked up from germline, CDR1 is MDHEN and CDR2 is SYDVKM. The CDR3 region has the DNA TGTGCCAGCAGTTGGACCTACGAGCAGTACTTC. Residues: CASSWTYEQYF.